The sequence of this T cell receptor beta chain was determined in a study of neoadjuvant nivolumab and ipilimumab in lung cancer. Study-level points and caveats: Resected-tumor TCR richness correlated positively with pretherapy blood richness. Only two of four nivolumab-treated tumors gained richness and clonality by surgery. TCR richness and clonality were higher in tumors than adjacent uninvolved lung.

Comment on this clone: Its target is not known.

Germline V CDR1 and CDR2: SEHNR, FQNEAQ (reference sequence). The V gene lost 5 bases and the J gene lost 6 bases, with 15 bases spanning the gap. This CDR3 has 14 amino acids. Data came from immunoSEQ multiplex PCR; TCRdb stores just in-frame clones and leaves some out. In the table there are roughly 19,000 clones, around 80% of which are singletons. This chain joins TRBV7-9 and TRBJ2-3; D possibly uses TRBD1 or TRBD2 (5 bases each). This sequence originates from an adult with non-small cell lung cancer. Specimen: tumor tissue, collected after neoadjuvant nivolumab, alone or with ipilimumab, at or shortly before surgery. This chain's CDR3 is CASSPDKGEDTQYF. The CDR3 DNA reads TGTGCCAGCAGCCCTGACAAAGGGGAGGATACGCAGTATTTT. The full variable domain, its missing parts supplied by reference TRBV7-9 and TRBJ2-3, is DTGVSQNPRHKITKRGQNVTFRCDPISEHNRLYWYRQTLGQGPEFLTYFQNEAQLEKSRLLSDRFSAERPKGSFSTLEIQRTEQGDSAMYLCASSPDKGEDTQYFGPGTRLTVL.